This T cell receptor beta chain derives from a study of CD8 T cells in ankylosing spondylitis. Notes on the study in general: A TCR beta motif of several highly homologous variants appeared characteristic of ankylosing spondylitis blood.

This clonotype was found many times. The antigen remains undetermined. V gave up 3 bases and J gave up 12 bases, with 9 bases separating them. Germline CDR1 SQVTM, CDR2 ANQGSEA. CDR3 length equals 10 residues. Construction of TCR beta libraries was performed using quantitative 5'-RACE with molecular barcodes. In TCRdb, the 5' RACE reads were re-called with MiXCR into one record per CDR3 protein. This sample yields some 240,000 distinct CDR3 sequences, of which 7.3% are seen a single time; approximately 15% belongs to the top ten. The specimen sequenced was blood, either unsorted or a sorted T cell fraction (not recorded which). The chain carries TRBV29-1 and TRBJ2-1; D remains ambiguous. The source is a male donor with ankylosing spondylitis. CDR3 residues: CSVDRARQFF. For the CDR3, the DNA is TGCAGCGTTGACCGGGCTCGGCAGTTCTTC.